The entry below gives a single T cell receptor (beta chain) sequence along with its context. The data belong to a study of control samples from healthy donors and cancer patients. With 4 bases removed from V and 4 bases from J, the gap between germline ends came to 17 bases. Looked up from germline, CDR1 is MNHNS and CDR2 is SASEGT. This CDR3 has 16 amino acids. The assay was immunoSEQ multiplex PCR, and TCRdb's table has in-frame clones only and misses some. The sample holds under 150,000 clones; roughly 86% are singletons and the top ten take 2.9%. V is TRBV6-1 and J is TRBJ1-5; D not certain. The sample consisted of blood. The TCR originated in a man aged 55 to 69 in good health. CDR3 coding DNA: TGTGCCAGCAGTGGGGAAAGTTGGGTGAATAATCAGCCCCAGCATTTT. This translates into CASSGESWVNNQPQHF.